The 26 T cell receptor beta chains listed next were all sequenced from one sample in a study of response to subunit inactivated influenza vaccine (dated by TCRdb to 2016 to 2018). Libraries were made using RT-PCR. Sequencer: Illumina HiSeq 2500. TCRdb trimmed the raw reads at Q25, called clones with MiXCR and kept productive beta chains. Identical CDR3 proteins give one entry, which carries the most common genes and DNA. The sample table contains 170,000 or so distinct CDR3 sequences; only one count was recorded for about 10% of them. About a third of the sample belongs to the ten largest clones. Sequencing used CD8+ T cells sorted from PBMCs, obtained roughly 24 months after vaccination. The receptor set was obtained from a man in his fifties or sixties who received an inactivated influenza vaccine. Donor details come from another sample of the same person, matched by shared clones.

This chain joins TRBV27 and TRBJ1-5; D is unclear. Looked up from germline, CDR1 is MNHEY and CDR2 is SMNVEV (reference sequence). V dropped 3 bases and J dropped 6 bases, with 9 bases sitting between them. There are 13 residues in the CDR3. The CDR3 coding sequence is TGTGCCAGCAGTTTCGGCCAGCGTCAGCCCCAGCATTTT. Amino acid sequence: CASSFGQRQPQHF.

The chain carries TRBV10-3 and TRBJ1-5; no reliable D call. This CDR3 is 15 amino acids long. V lost 0 bases and J 0 bases, leaving 6 bases between the germline ends. Germline V gives CDR1 ENHRY, CDR2 SYGVKD. The CDR3 is CAISESDRSNQPQHF. As DNA, the CDR3 is TGTGCCATCAGTGAGTCGGACCGTAGCAATCAGCCCCAGCATTTT.

The chain joins TRBV28 to TRBJ1-6; TRBD1 agrees at 7 bases. V was pared by 5 bases and J by 4 bases, with 8 bases of the junction left unmatched. From germline, CDR1 is MDHEN and CDR2 SYDVKM. The CDR3 is made up of 16 amino acids. For the CDR3, the DNA is TGTGCCAGCAGTCCGCCTAGGGGACAGTATAATTCACCCCTCCACTTT. Translation gives CASSPPRGQYNSPLHF.

This clonotype was observed a handful of times. V gene TRBV12-3 or TRBV12-4 combines with J gene TRBJ2-6; D tentatively reads TRBD1 or TRBD2 (7 bases each). V dropped 3 bases and J dropped 13 bases, with 16 bases sitting between them. The CDR3 covers 14 residues. The CDR3 DNA sequence: TGTGCCAGCAGTTTTGGAGCGGGGACAGCTGTCCTGACTTTC. It yields the protein CASSFGAGTAVLTF.

This clonotype was counted many times. The chain combines TRBV28 with TRBJ2-1, with 11 bases fitting TRBD2. V lost 6 bases to trimming and J lost 10 bases; unmatched junction nucleotides: 2. CDR1 and CDR2 from the germline V gene are MDHEN and SYDVKM. This CDR3 region has 12 residues. CDR3: CASRLAGAEQFF. The CDR3 DNA reads as TGTGCCAGCAGACTAGCGGGAGCGGAGCAGTTCTTC.

In this sample, this clonotype turned up a few times. The chain couples TRBV12-3 or TRBV12-4 to TRBJ2-5; D is possibly TRBD1 or TRBD2 (6 bases each). This CDR3 contains 15 residues. V was cut by 2 bases and J by 4 bases, with 14 bases left in between. The DNA of the CDR3 is TGTGCCAGCAGTTTATCCCGGGGGCCGGTAGAGACCCAGTACTTC. The encoded protein is CASSLSRGPVETQYF.

This chain links TRBV7-6 with TRBJ2-1; D tentatively fits TRBD1 or TRBD2 (6 bases each). Germline loops: CDR1 SGHVS, CDR2 FNYEAQ. The CDR3 length is 13 residues. Trimming stripped 3 bases from V and 7 bases from J, with 10 bases between. As DNA, the CDR3 is TGTGCCAGCAGCTTGGGGGGCGCGAATGAGCAGTTCTTC. Protein: CASSLGGANEQFF.

The rearrangement links TRBV28 to TRBJ2-3, with a tentative D call TRBD1 (5 bases). There are 14 residues in the CDR3. V shed 1 base and J shed 2 bases, with 7 bases lying between them. CDR1 and CDR2 (germline): MDHEN, SYDVKM. The CDR3 sequence is CASSLSRVTDTQYF. The CDR3 DNA is TGTGCCAGCAGTTTATCCAGGGTCACAGATACGCAGTATTTT.

This clonotype was seen a handful of times. The chain links TRBV2 to TRBJ2-1; 8 bases align to TRBD2. Trimming removed 3 bases from V and 2 bases from J; junction bases left unmatched: 3. CDR1 and CDR2 from the germline V gene are SNHLY and FYNNEI. The length of the CDR3 is 15 residues. The CDR3, as DNA: TGTGCCAGCAGTGATAGCGGGAAAACCTACAATGAGCAGTTCTTC. Translation: CASSDSGKTYNEQFF.

This clonotype was detected only a few times. CDR3 amino acids: CASSPSGALGYEQYF. The DNA of the CDR3 is TGTGCCAGCAGCCCTAGCGGAGCCCTAGGGTACGAGCAGTACTTC. This chain connects TRBV27 to TRBJ2-7; 7 bases match TRBD2. The V gene's germline CDR1 is MNHEY and CDR2 SMNVEV (reference sequence). Trimming took 6 bases from V and 4 from J; bases not matched to a gene: 12. The CDR3 has 15 amino acids.

The chain's CDR3 is CAISESQRRNEQFF. CDR3 sequence (DNA): TGTGCCATCAGTGAGTCCCAGCGGCGGAATGAGCAGTTCTTC. The rearrangement links TRBV10-3 to TRBJ2-1; D is perhaps TRBD2 (5 bases). This CDR3 contains 14 residues. Per germline, CDR1 ENHRY and CDR2 SYGVKD. Trimming left V 0 bases short and J 7 bases short, with 10 bases between.

This clonotype was detected many times. The genes are TRBV12-3 or TRBV12-4 and TRBJ2-3, with unresolved D. This CDR3 has 18 amino acids. Trimming left V 5 bases short and J 4 bases short, with 25 bases between. DNA of the CDR3: TGTGCCAGCAGTCCTTTCACATACGGGTCAATCGGCGCAGATACGCAGTATTTT. It specifies CASSPFTYGSIGADTQYF.

This clonotype was recorded a few times. The rearrangement links TRBV7-6 to TRBJ2-3; D call uncertain. This CDR3 has 16 amino acids. Germline lookup yields CDR1 SGHVS and CDR2 FNYEAQ. V dropped 1 base and J dropped 1 base, with 12 bases sitting between them. The CDR3 DNA sequence: TGTGCCAGCAGCTTAGAGCTTGGGCAGGGCACAGATACGCAGTATTTT. Amino acids: CASSLELGQGTDTQYF.

The chain uses TRBV13 and TRBJ2-7; TRBD1 matches at 9 bases. Trimming at V came to 5 bases and at J to 4 bases, leaving 6 bases not matched to a gene. The CDR3 sequence is 14 residues long. Germline V gene lookup returns CDR1 PRHDT and CDR2 FYEKMQ (reference sequence). Here the CDR3 reads CASSPPGQGYEQYF. In DNA, the CDR3 is TGTGCCAGCAGCCCGCCGGGACAGGGATACGAGCAGTACTTC.

As for this clonotype: One end of the junction is discordant with germline, which a read error may explain. The rearrangement links TRBV12-3 or TRBV12-4 to TRBJ2-1, with D perhaps matching TRBD2 (5 bases). The CDR3 covers 18 residues. The CDR3: CARSLGQILGHINNEQFF. Here the CDR3 DNA reads TGTGCCCGCAGTTTGGGTCAGATACTAGGGCACATAAACAATGAGCAGTTCTTC.

This clonotype was observed at least ten times. The chain couples TRBV28 to TRBJ1-5, with D uncertain. The ends were cut back, 3 bases at V and 2 bases at J, with 8 bases in the middle. The CDR3 extends over 14 amino acids. CDR1 and CDR2 (germline): MDHEN, SYDVKM. For the CDR3, the DNA is TGTGCCAGCAGTTTGGTCGGTGGCAATCAGCCCCAGCATTTT. This sequence encodes CASSLVGGNQPQHF.

The V and J genes are TRBV4-1 and TRBJ2-3; 9 bases agree with TRBD2. Germline V CDR1 and CDR2: MGHRA, YSYEKL. This CDR3 region has 17 residues. V trimming: 2 bases; J trimming: 3 bases; junction bases outside the gene matches: 9. The CDR3, as DNA: TGCGCCAGCAGCCAACAGGTCGCGGGGGGGGCGACAGATACGCAGTATTTT. It encodes CASSQQVAGGATDTQYF.

This chain uses TRBV20-1 with TRBJ1-2; no clear D. The V end was cut by 0 bases, the J end by 3 bases, with 14 bases between. The CDR3 is made up of 15 amino acids. The germline gives CDR1 DFQATT, CDR2 SNEGSKA (reference sequence). The CDR3 spells CSARDLRHSDYGYTF. In DNA, the CDR3 is TGCAGTGCTAGAGATTTACGACATTCTGACTATGGCTACACCTTC.

About this clonotype: In this CDR3 the conserved last residue, phenylalanine or tryptophan, is missing, so a read error is likely. The chain is built from TRBV9 and TRBJ2-1; 7 nucleotides match TRBD2. Germline CDR1 reads SGDLS; CDR2 reads YYNGEE. The V and J ends lost 0 bases and 0 bases, in that order; junction bases with no gene match: 3. This CDR3 spans 16 amino acids. CDR3: CASSVGLADSYNEQFS. The CDR3 bases are TGTGCCAGCAGCGTAGGTCTAGCGGACTCCTACAATGAGCAGTTCTCC.

This rearrangement joins TRBV9 to TRBJ2-3, with TRBD2 matching over 10 bases. The trim removed 4 bases at V and 3 bases at J, leaving 11 bases unmatched. The CDR3 length is 17 residues. Germline CDR1 reads SGDLS; CDR2 reads YYNGEE. CDR3 sequence (DNA): TGTGCCAGCAGCCCATCCACTAGCGGGGAAAATACAGATACGCAGTATTTT. It encodes CASSPSTSGENTDTQYF.

This sequence joins TRBV20-1 and TRBJ2-3; 8 bases match TRBD2. CDR3 length equals 13 residues. CDR1 and CDR2 (germline): DFQATT, SNEGSKA (reference sequence). This CDR3 is CSDSGASTDTQYF. CDR3 sequence (DNA): TGCAGCGATAGCGGGGCTAGCACAGATACGCAGTATTTT.

There are many counts of this clonotype. The chain employs TRBV15 and TRBJ2-1, with TRBD2 as a possible D gene (5 bases). The V end lost 1 base, the J end lost 12 bases, and 13 bases lay between the germline ends. CDR1 is LNHNV, CDR2 YYDKDF, per germline (reference sequence). The CDR3 runs to 13 residues. The CDR3 is CATSRAPFEGQFF. The CDR3 DNA reads as TGTGCCACCAGCAGAGCCCCCTTCGAGGGGCAGTTCTTC.

This clonotype occurred a few times. The chain combines TRBV5-1 with TRBJ2-3; TRBD2 agrees at 9 bases. In germline, CDR1 is SGHRS, CDR2 YFSETQ. This CDR3 comprises 17 residues. V shed 4 bases, J shed 2 bases, and the junction held 11 bases outside the gene matches. Here the CDR3 reads CASSPGRLAVDTDTQYF. In nucleotides, the CDR3 is TGCGCCAGCAGCCCTGGTCGACTAGCGGTCGACACAGATACGCAGTATTTT.

This chain uses TRBV7-9 with TRBJ2-1; D uncertain. Germline CDR1 reads SEHNR; CDR2 reads FQNEAQ (reference sequence). The CDR3 is 14 amino acids. V shed 1 base and J shed 8 bases, with 12 bases lying between them. As DNA, the CDR3 is TGTGCCAGCAGCTTAGTTGGGGTGGTCTATGAGCAGTTCTTC. Translated, it gives CASSLVGVVYEQFF.

The chain combines TRBV6-5 with TRBJ2-3, with 9 bases lining up with TRBD2. The germline CDR1 and CDR2 sequences are MNHEY and SVGAGI. Germline trimming cut 0 bases from V and 1 base from J; bases unmatched to any gene: 8. The CDR3 covers 18 residues. The CDR3, as DNA: TGTGCCAGCAGTTACTCGCCGGGTAGCGGGAGTCGCACAGATACGCAGTATTTT. The encoded protein is CASSYSPGSGSRTDTQYF.

Written as DNA, the CDR3 is TGTGCCAGCAGTGAACAGGGTAGCAACATTCAGTACTTC. Protein: CASSEQGSNIQYF. This chain uses TRBV28 with TRBJ2-4, with a weak D call TRBD1 (6 bases). CDR3 length: 13 residues. Germline assignment: CDR1 MDHEN and CDR2 SYDVKM. V lost 5 bases, J lost 7 bases, and 12 bases lay in between.